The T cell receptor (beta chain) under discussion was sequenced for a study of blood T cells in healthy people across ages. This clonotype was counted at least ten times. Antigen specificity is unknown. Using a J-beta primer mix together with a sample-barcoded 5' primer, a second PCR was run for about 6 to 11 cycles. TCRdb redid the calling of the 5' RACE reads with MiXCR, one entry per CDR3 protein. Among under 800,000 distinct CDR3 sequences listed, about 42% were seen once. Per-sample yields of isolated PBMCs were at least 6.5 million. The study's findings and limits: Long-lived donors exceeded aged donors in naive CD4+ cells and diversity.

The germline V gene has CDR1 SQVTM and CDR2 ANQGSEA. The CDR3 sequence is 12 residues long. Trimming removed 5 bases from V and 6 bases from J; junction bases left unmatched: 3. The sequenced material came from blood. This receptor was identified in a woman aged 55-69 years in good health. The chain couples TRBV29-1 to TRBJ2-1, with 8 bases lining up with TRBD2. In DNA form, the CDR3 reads TGCAGCGTTCCGGGACTAGTCAATGAGCAGTTCTTC. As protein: CSVPGLVNEQFF.